This is a list of T cell receptor beta chains from one sample in a study of shared clonotypes between healthy human individuals. TCRdb's table, derived via immunoSEQ multiplex PCR, lists solely in-frame clones and lacks some. There are about 2,500,000 clones in the sample; 90% to 95% occur only once, and about 0.13% lies in the top ten. Source material: naive CD4+ T cells sorted from blood. Source of these receptors: a young man in good health. CDR3s include the opening cysteine and the closing phenylalanine or tryptophan. Each record gives: clone size, V gene, D gene, J gene, CDR3 protein, CDR3 DNA. A D gene is named only where the DNA matches it firmly. Clone size appears in some rows only: once, few, many, or a class for an expanded clone.

>-|TRBV13|-|TRBJ2-1
CASSLREGDEQFF
TGTGCCAGCAGCTTAAGGGAAGGCGATGAGCAGTTCTTC
>-|TRBV4-3|-|TRBJ2-1
CASSQDAQIPYNEQFF
TGCGCCAGCAGCCAAGATGCCCAGATTCCCTACAATGAGCAGTTCTTC
>-|TRBV28|-|TRBJ2-1
CASSLEQDYNNEQFF
TGTGCCAGCAGTTTAGAACAAGACTACAACAATGAGCAGTTCTTC
>-|TRBV18|-|TRBJ2-5
CASSPLDEKETQYF
TGTGCCAGCTCACCACTCGACGAGAAAGAGACCCAGTACTTC
>-|TRBV2|TRBD2|TRBJ2-4
CASSVGTSALKNIQYF
TGTGCCAGCAGTGTAGGGACTAGCGCGCTAAAAAACATTCAGTACTTC
>-|TRBV6-5|-|TRBJ1-6
CASSYSWTGDNSPLHF
TGTGCCAGCAGTTACTCCTGGACGGGAGATAATTCACCCCTCCACTTT
>-|TRBV19|-|TRBJ2-2
CASSSGLGLINTGELFF
TGTGCCAGTAGTAGTGGATTGGGACTTATAAACACCGGGGAGCTGTTTTTT
>-|TRBV28|-|TRBJ2-7
CASSQVNYEQYF
TGTGCCAGCAGTCAAGTGAACTACGAGCAGTACTTC
>-|TRBV28|TRBD1|TRBJ1-4
CASRGAGTGEKLFF
TGTGCCAGCAGGGGGGCTGGGACAGGTGAAAAACTGTTTTTT
>-|TRBV6-1|-|TRBJ2-2
CASSVTSYRELFF
TGTGCCAGCAGTGTAACGAGTTATAGGGAGCTGTTTTTT
>few|TRBV20-1|-|TRBJ1-3
CSARGGNTIYF
TGCAGTGCTAGAGGTGGAAACACCATATATTTT
>-|TRBV5-1|-|TRBJ1-4
CASSDLGVGEKLFF
TGCGCCAGCAGCGATCTGGGGGTCGGGGAAAAACTGTTTTTT
>-|TRBV7-3|TRBD2|TRBJ2-5
CASSSGLAGQETQYF
TGTGCCAGCAGCTCGGGACTAGCGGGGCAAGAGACCCAGTACTTC
>-|TRBV7-2|TRBD2|TRBJ2-7
CASSLECRDYSSYEQYF
TGTGCCAGCAGCTTAGAATGCCGGGACTACTCATCCTACGAGCAGTACTTC
>-|TRBV5-1|TRBD1|TRBJ2-5
CASSLEAGGEETQYF
TGCGCCAGCAGCTTGGAGGCAGGGGGCGAGGAGACCCAGTACTTC
>-|TRBV6-6|-|TRBJ2-1
CASSYALDEQFF
TGTGCCAGCAGTTACGCCCTGGATGAGCAGTTCTTC
>-|TRBV7-6|-|TRBJ2-7
CASSSGDEQYF
TGTGCCAGCAGCTCAGGGGACGAGCAGTACTTC
>-|TRBV9|-|TRBJ1-5
CASSVDSGPNQPQHF
TGTGCCAGCAGCGTAGATTCAGGGCCCAATCAGCCCCAGCATTTT
>-|TRBV27|TRBD1|TRBJ2-7
CASGRGQGLYEQYF
TGTGCCAGCGGAAGGGGACAGGGGCTTTACGAGCAGTACTTC
>few|TRBV28|-|TRBJ2-1
CASSSKGNEQFF
TGTGCCAGCAGTTCCAAAGGTAATGAGCAGTTCTTC
>-|TRBV30|TRBD2|TRBJ2-1
CAWSSGTSSYNEQFF
TGTGCCTGGTCATCCGGGACTAGCAGTTACAATGAGCAGTTCTTC
>-|TRBV6-1|TRBD1|TRBJ1-5
CASSGTGGFGNQPQHF
TGTGCCAGCAGTGGAACAGGGGGCTTCGGCAATCAGCCCCAGCATTTT
>few|TRBV10-3|-|TRBJ1-2
CAIKYRGNYGYTF
TGTGCCATCAAGTACCGCGGGAACTATGGCTACACCTTC
>once|TRBV7-2|-|TRBJ2-1
CASSLGGQYNEQFF
TGTGCCAGCAGCTTAGGCGGACAGTACAATGAGCAGTTCTTC
>-|TRBV7-9|-|TRBJ1-2
CASSLVSTGPGYGYTF
TGTGCCAGCAGCTTAGTCTCAACAGGGCCAGGGTATGGCTACACCTTC
>few|TRBV5-1|TRBD1|TRBJ1-1
CASSAGTGLNTEAFF
TGCGCCAGCAGCGCCGGGACAGGGTTGAACACTGAAGCTTTCTTT